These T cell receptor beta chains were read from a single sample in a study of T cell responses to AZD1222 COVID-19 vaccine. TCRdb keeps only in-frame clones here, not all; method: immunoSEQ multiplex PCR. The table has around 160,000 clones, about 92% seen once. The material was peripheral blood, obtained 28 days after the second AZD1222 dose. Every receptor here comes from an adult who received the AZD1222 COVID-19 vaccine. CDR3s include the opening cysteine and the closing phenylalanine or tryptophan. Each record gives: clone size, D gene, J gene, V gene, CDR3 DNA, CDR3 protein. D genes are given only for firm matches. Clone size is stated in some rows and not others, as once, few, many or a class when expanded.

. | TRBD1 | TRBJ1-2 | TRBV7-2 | TGTGCCAGCAGCCAACCCACCGCAGGGGGTAGACGTGGCTACACCTTC | CASSQPTAGGRRGYTF
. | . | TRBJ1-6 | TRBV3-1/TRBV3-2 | TGTGCCAGCAGGGACAGCTACTCCTATAATTCACCCCTCCACTTT | CASRDSYSYNSPLHF
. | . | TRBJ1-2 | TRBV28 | TGTGCCAGCAGTTTGGGGAAAGCGCTAAGGGGCTACACCTTC | CASSLGKALRGYTF
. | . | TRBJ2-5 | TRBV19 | TGTGCCAGTAGTTGGGGACGAGGGGAGACCCAGTACTTC | CASSWGRGETQYF
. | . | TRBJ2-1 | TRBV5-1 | TGCGCCAGCAGCTTGGGGCAATACAATGAGCAGTTCTTC | CASSLGQYNEQFF
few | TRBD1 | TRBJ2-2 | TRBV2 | TGTGCCAGCAGGACAGGGCACGGGGAGCTGTTTTTT | CASRTGHGELFF
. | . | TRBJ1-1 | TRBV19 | TGTGCCAGTAGTCCCCCCGATCTAACTGAAGCTTTCTTT | CASSPPDLTEAFF
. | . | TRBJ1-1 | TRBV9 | TGTGCCAGCAGCGTAGGTCGAGTCTCTGAAGCTTTCTTT | CASSVGRVSEAFF
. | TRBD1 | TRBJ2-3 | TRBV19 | TGTGCCAGTAGTATGACAGGGCGCGGCACAGATACGCAGTATTTT | CASSMTGRGTDTQYF
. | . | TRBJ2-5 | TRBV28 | TGTGCCAGCAGTCAGTTCAGTTCGGGCCGTGAATCAGAGACCCAGTACTTC | CASSQFSSGRESETQYF
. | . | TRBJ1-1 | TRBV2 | TGTGCCAGCCGGTGGGGCACTGAAGCTTTCTTT | CASRWGTEAFF
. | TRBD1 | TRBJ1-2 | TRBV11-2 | TGTGCCAGCAGCTTAGATCGGGCACAGGGGTTGCGCTATGGCTACACCTTC | CASSLDRAQGLRYGYTF
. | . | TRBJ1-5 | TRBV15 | TGTGCCACCAGCAGAGTAACCACCAATCAGCCCCAGCATTTT | CATSRVTTNQPQHF
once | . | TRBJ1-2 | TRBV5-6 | TGTGCCAGCAGCATGAACAGGAAACCTTATCCTAACTATGGCTACACCTTC | CASSMNRKPYPNYGYTF
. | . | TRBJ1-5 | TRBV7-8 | TGTGCCAGCAGGTTAGGGGCTAGCAATCAGCCCCAGCATTTT | CASRLGASNQPQHF
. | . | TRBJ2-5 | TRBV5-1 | TGCGCCAGCAGCAGTGGACTCACCATCCAGGAGACCCAGTACTTC | CASSSGLTIQETQYF
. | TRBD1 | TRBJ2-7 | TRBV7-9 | TGTGCCAGCAGCCCTAGGACAGGGCTCCACCGAGGCCCCAACTACGAGCAGTACTTC | CASSPRTGLHRGPNYEQYF
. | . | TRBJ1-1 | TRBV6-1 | TGTGCCAGCAGTGAATGGGGCACTGAAGCTTTCTTT | CASSEWGTEAFF
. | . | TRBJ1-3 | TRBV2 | TGTGCCAGCAGGAGAGGGAGCTCTGGAAACACCATATATTTT | CASRRGSSGNTIYF
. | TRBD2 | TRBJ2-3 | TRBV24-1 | TGTGCCACCAGTGATTTCCGGACTAGCGGGGGGGCCCCAGATACGCAGTATTTT | CATSDFRTSGGAPDTQYF
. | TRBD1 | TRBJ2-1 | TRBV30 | TGTGCCTGGGCCGGGACAGCCTACAATGAGCAGTTCTTC | CAWAGTAYNEQFF
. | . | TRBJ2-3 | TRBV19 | TGTGCCAGTAGTATGGGGTGGGGTACAGATACGCAGTATTTT | CASSMGWGTDTQYF